Sequencing of this T cell receptor beta chain was carried out in a study of radiotherapy plus CTLA-4 blockade in lung cancer. Looking at the study overall: Objective response was observed in more than 15% of patients, and disease control in approximately 33%.

Here immunoSEQ multiplex PCR was the method, and the copy in TCRdb shows in-frame clones only, minus some. The data show about 39,000 clones, with roughly 79% seen just once and 23% held by the top ten. Study results and caveats: TCR clones of tumor origin grew in blood after radiotherapy plus ipilimumab. How blood T cell clones changed early, along with interferon-beta, reportedly forecast response best.

Worth noting for this clone: The antigen is not known.

Chemo-refractory metastatic non-small-cell lung cancer patients received focal radiation with ipilimumab CTLA-4 blockade. The sample consisted of peripheral blood, taken from a patient treated with radiotherapy plus ipilimumab. This clonotype was obtained from a human donor with non-small cell lung cancer that progressed on radiotherapy plus ipilimumab.

CDR3 sequence reads: CASSLLGLGSNEQFF. In DNA form, the CDR3 reads TGTGCCAGCAGCTTATTGGGACTAGGGTCCAATGAGCAGTTCTTC. The chain employs TRBV7-8 and TRBJ2-1; TRBD2 matches 8 bases. CDR3 length equals 15 residues. Germline V CDR1 and CDR2: SGHVS, FQNEAQ. V trimming: 2 bases; J trimming: 6 bases; junction bases outside the gene matches: 6.